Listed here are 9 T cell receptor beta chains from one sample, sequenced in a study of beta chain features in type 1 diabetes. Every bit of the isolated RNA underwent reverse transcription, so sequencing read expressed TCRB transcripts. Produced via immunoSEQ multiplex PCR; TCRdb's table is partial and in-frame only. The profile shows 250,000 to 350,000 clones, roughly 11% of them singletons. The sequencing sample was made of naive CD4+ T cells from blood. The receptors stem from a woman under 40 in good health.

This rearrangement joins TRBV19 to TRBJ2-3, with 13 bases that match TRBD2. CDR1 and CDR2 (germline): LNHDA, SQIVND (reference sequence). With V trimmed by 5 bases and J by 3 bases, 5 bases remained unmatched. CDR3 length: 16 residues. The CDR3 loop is CASSSGLAGTTDTQYF. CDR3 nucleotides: TGTGCCAGTAGTTCGGGACTAGCGGGAACGACAGATACGCAGTATTTT.

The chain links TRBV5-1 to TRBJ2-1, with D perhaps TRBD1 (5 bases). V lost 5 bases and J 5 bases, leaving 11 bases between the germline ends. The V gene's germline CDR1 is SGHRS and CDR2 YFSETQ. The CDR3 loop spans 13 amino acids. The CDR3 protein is CASRGPADNEQFF. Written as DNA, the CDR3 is TGCGCCAGCAGGGGGCCAGCAGACAATGAGCAGTTCTTC.

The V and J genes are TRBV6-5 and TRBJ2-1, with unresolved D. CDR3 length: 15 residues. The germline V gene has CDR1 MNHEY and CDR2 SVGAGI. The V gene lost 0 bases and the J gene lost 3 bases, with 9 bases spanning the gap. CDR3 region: CASSYSFANYNEQFF. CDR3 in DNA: TGTGCCAGCAGTTACTCGTTTGCGAACTACAATGAGCAGTTCTTC.

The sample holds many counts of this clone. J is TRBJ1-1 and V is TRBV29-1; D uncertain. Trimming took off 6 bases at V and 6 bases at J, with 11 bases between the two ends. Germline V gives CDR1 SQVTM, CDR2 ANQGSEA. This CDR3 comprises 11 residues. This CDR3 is CSVVPSAEAFF. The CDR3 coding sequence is TGCAGCGTAGTACCCAGCGCTGAAGCTTTCTTT.

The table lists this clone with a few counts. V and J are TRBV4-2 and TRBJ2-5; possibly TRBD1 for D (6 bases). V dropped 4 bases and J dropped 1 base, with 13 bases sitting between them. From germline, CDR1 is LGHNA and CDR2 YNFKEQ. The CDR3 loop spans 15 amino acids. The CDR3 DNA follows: TGTGCCAGCAGCCTACAGACAGGCCTCCAAGAGACCCAGTACTTC. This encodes CASSLQTGLQETQYF.

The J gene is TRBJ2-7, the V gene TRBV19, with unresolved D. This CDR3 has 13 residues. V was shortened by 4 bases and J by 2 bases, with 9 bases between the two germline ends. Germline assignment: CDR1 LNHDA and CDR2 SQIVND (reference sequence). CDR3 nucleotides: TGTGCCAGTAGTAAAACAGATACCTACGAGCAGTACTTC. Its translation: CASSKTDTYEQYF.

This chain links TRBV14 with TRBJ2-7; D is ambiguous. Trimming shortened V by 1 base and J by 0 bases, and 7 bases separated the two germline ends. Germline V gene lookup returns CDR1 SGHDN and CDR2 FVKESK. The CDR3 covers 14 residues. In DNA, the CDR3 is TGTGCCAGCAGCCAAGGCCTCAGCTCCTACGAGCAGTACTTC. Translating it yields CASSQGLSSYEQYF.

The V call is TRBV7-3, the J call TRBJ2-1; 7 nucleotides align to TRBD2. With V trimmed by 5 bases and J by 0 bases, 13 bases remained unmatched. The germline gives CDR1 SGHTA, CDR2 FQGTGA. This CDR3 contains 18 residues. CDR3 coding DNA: TGTGCCAGCAGCCCTCGGATGCTAGCGGCGAGCTCCTACAATGAGCAGTTCTTC. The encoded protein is CASSPRMLAASSYNEQFF.

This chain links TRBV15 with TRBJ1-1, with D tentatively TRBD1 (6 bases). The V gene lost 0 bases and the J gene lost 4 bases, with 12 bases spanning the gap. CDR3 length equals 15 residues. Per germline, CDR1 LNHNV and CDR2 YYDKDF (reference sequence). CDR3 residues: CATSRDTSGVTEAFF. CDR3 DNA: TGTGCCACCAGCAGAGATACGTCAGGGGTCACTGAAGCTTTCTTT. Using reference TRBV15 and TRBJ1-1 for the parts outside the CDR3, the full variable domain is DAMVIQNPRYQVTQFGKPVTLSCSQTLNHNVMYWYQQKSSQAPKLLFHYYDKDFNNEADTPDNFQSRRPNTSFCFLDIRSPGLGDTAMYLCATSRDTSGVTEAFFGQGTRLTVV.